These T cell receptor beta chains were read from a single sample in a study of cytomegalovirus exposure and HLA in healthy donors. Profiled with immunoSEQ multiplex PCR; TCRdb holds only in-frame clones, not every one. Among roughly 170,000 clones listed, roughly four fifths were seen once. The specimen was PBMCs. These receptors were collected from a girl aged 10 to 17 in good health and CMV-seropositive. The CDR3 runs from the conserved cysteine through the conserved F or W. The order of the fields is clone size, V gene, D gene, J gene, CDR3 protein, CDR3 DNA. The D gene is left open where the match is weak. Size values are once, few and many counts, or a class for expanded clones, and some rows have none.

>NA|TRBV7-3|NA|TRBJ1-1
CASSPSAVNTEAFF
TGTGCCAGCAGCCCCAGCGCAGTGAACACTGAAGCTTTCTTT
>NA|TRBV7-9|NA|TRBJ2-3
CASRNLGGVGGDTQYF
TGTGCCAGCAGAAACTTGGGCGGTGTTGGGGGCGATACGCAGTATTTT
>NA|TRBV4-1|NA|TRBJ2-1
CASSHPINKRSYNEQFF
TGCGCCAGCAGCCATCCGATCAACAAGCGCTCCTACAATGAGCAGTTCTTC
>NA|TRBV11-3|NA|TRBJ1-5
CASSLTGKNQPQHF
TGTGCCAGCAGCTTGACGGGTAAGAATCAGCCCCAGCATTTT
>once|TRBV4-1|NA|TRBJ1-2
CASSRPGGGRLGYTF
TGCGCCAGCAGCCGGCCCGGGGGGGGGCGGCTTGGCTACACCTTC
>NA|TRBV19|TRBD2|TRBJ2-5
CASSIERGDFQETQYF
TGTGCCAGTAGTATTGAGCGGGGAGATTTCCAAGAGACCCAGTACTTC
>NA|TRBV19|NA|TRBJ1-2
CASRPGRDGYTF
TGTGCCAGTCGTCCAGGGAGGGATGGCTACACCTTC
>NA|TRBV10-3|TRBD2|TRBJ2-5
CAISDGGGVEGETQYF
TGTGCCATCAGTGACGGTGGGGGGGTCGAGGGGGAGACCCAGTACTTC
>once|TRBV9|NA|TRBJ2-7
CASSVEAGEGEQYF
TGTGCCAGCAGCGTGGAAGCAGGGGAAGGCGAGCAGTACTTC
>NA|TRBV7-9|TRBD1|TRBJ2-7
CASSLDRGFYEQYF
TGTGCCAGCAGCCTTGACAGGGGGTTCTACGAGCAGTACTTC
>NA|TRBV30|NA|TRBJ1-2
CAWGAVGRGDMSYTF
TGTGCCTGGGGGGCCGTGGGCAGGGGAGACATGAGCTACACCTTC
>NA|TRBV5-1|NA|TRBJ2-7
CASSSPLSTGPYEQYF
TGCGCCAGCAGCTCTCCTCTCTCGACAGGACCCTACGAGCAGTACTTC
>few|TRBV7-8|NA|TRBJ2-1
CASSGREWEQFF
TGTGCCAGCAGCGGAAGGGAGTGGGAGCAGTTCTTC
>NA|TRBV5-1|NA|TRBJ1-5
CASSQGDFNQPQHF
TGCGCCAGCAGTCAGGGTGACTTCAATCAGCCCCAGCATTTT
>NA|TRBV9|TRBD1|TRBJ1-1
CASSAGQGGTEAFF
TGTGCCAGCAGCGCGGGGCAGGGGGGCACTGAAGCTTTCTTT
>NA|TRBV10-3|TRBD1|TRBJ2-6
CAISQGEANVLTF
TGTGCCATCAGTCAGGGGGAAGCCAACGTCCTGACTTTC
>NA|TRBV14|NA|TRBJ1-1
CASSQYEGYTEAFF
TGTGCCAGCAGCCAATACGAGGGTTACACTGAAGCTTTCTTT
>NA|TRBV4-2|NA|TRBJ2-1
CASSQGGQGAREQFF
TGTGCCAGCAGCCAGGGGGGGCAGGGGGCACGAGAGCAGTTCTTC
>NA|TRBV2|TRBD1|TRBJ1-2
CASSVTGGGSGYTF
TGTGCCAGCAGTGTGACAGGGGGTGGTTCTGGCTACACCTTC
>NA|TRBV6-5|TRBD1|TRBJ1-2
CASRTGQGATGYTF
TGTGCCAGCAGAACGGGACAGGGGGCAACTGGCTACACCTTC
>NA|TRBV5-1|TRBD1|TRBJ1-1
CASALGGAGTEAFF
TGCGCCAGCGCCTTAGGGGGCGCAGGGACTGAAGCTTTCTTT
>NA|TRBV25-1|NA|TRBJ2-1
CASSPRGGGYYNEQFF
TGTGCCAGCAGTCCGAGAGGGGGGGGATACTACAATGAGCAGTTCTTC
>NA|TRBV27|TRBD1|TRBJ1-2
CASTPAGGIISYGYTF
TGTGCCAGCACTCCGGCAGGGGGAATTATAAGCTATGGCTACACCTTC
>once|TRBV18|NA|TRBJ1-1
CASSLTLNTEAFF
TGTGCCAGCTCACTGACTCTGAACACTGAAGCTTTCTTT
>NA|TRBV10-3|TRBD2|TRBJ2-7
CAISESSAGDYSYEQYF
TGTGCCATCAGTGAGTCTTCCGCGGGGGATTACTCCTACGAGCAGTACTTC
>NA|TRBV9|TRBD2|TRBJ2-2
CASSSKSGGYTGELFF
TGTGCCAGCAGCTCGAAGTCGGGGGGTTATACCGGGGAGCTGTTTTTT
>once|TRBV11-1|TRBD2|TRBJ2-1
CASSLLAGGHGEQFF
TGTGCCAGCAGTCTGCTAGCGGGGGGACACGGTGAGCAGTTCTTC
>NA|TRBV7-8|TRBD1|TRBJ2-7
CASRDRGLNEQYF
TGTGCCAGCCGTGACAGGGGGCTGAACGAGCAGTACTTC
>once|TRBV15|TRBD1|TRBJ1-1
CATSRSSRTGAFF
TGTGCCACCAGCAGATCATCCAGGACAGGAGCTTTCTTT
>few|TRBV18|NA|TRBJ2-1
CASSHLGGLYEQFF
TGTGCCAGCTCGCACCTCGGCGGGTTATATGAGCAGTTCTTC
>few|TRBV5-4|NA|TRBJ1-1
CASSLEQGQWRNTEAFF
TGTGCCAGCAGCTTGGAACAGGGACAATGGAGGAACACTGAAGCTTTCTTT
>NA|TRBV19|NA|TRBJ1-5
CASRRGRNQPQHF
TGTGCCAGTAGGCGGGGTCGCAATCAGCCCCAGCATTTT
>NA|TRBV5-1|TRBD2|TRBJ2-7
CASSKIGRGGLGEQYF
TGCGCCAGCAGCAAAATAGGGCGGGGGGGCTTGGGGGAGCAGTACTTC
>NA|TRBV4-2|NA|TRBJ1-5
CASSQGGISNQPQHF
TGTGCCAGCAGCCAGGGAGGGATTAGCAATCAGCCCCAGCATTTT
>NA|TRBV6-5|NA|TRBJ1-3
CASTSGGSGNTIYF
TGTGCCAGCACTAGCGGCGGCTCTGGAAACACCATATATTTT
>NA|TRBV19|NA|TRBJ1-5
CASSISGYSNQPQHF
TGTGCCAGTAGTATATCCGGGTATAGCAATCAGCCCCAGCATTTT
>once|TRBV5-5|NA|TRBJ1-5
CASSTGYSNQPQHF
TGTGCCAGCAGCACCGGGTATAGCAATCAGCCCCAGCATTTT
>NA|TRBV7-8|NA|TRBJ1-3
CASSLEGESTGNTIYF
TGTGCCAGCAGCTTGGAAGGGGAATCGACTGGAAACACCATATATTTT
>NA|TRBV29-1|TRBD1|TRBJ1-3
CSVVQTGQGVKNTIYF
TGCAGCGTTGTTCAGACGGGACAGGGGGTGAAAAACACCATATATTTT
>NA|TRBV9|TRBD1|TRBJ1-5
CASSASGGVNQPQHF
TGTGCCAGCAGCGCGTCAGGGGGAGTCAATCAGCCCCAGCATTTT
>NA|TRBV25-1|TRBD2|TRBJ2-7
CASSLAGAYEQYF
TGTGCCAGCAGTCTAGCGGGGGCCTACGAGCAGTACTTC
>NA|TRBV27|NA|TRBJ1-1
CASRIRELGGITEAFF
TGTGCCAGCAGGATCAGGGAATTGGGGGGTATCACTGAAGCTTTCTTT